Listed below are T cell receptor beta chains from one sample, sequenced in a study of response to subunit inactivated influenza vaccine. TCRdb passed the RT-PCR reads through MiXCR, listing each CDR3 protein once. This sample has about 650,000 distinct CDR3 sequences; approximately 15% occur once, and the top ten carry 11%. The sample consisted of PBMCs from blood, taken approximately 12 days after vaccination. Receptor source: a man aged 45 to 65 who received an inactivated influenza vaccine. CDR3s leave out the opening cysteine and the closing phenylalanine or tryptophan. The D gene is left open where the match is weak.

j_call: TRBJ2-7
v_call: TRBV28
d_call: TRBD1
cdr3_aa: ASDRDRGSEQY

j_call: TRBJ1-1
v_call: TRBV20-1
d_call: TRBD1
cdr3_aa: SARVASGGRTEAF

j_call: TRBJ2-1
v_call: TRBV6-6
d_call: -
cdr3_aa: ASTARPGNEQF

j_call: TRBJ2-5
v_call: TRBV18
d_call: -
cdr3_aa: ASSPAGETQY

j_call: TRBJ2-7
v_call: TRBV6-5
d_call: TRBD2
cdr3_aa: ASSYGTSGNYEQY

j_call: TRBJ2-7
v_call: TRBV14
d_call: -
cdr3_aa: ASSQDVGLT

j_call: TRBJ2-2
v_call: TRBV5-5
d_call: TRBD2
cdr3_aa: ASSLLAGENTGELF

j_call: TRBJ2-1
v_call: TRBV7-9
d_call: TRBD2
cdr3_aa: ASSLASWTSGSEQF

j_call: TRBJ2-3
v_call: TRBV7-8
d_call: -
cdr3_aa: ASSLAASLGSTDTQY

j_call: TRBJ1-1
v_call: TRBV6-2/TRBV6-3
d_call: -
cdr3_aa: ASSPYKNTEAF

j_call: TRBJ1-6
v_call: TRBV18
d_call: -
cdr3_aa: ASSPANSPLH

j_call: TRBJ2-7
v_call: TRBV9
d_call: -
cdr3_aa: ASSGGGQSYEQY

j_call: TRBJ2-1
v_call: TRBV7-9
d_call: -
cdr3_aa: ASSLAKLAEGEQF

j_call: TRBJ2-1
v_call: TRBV5-1
d_call: -
cdr3_aa: ASSPDSGHNEQF

j_call: TRBJ1-4
v_call: TRBV11-2
d_call: -
cdr3_aa: ASSLGLQLNEKLF

j_call: TRBJ2-3
v_call: TRBV5-6
d_call: TRBD2
cdr3_aa: ASSLGRERHTQY

j_call: TRBJ2-7
v_call: TRBV6-5
d_call: -
cdr3_aa: ASSYKAGSDEQY

j_call: TRBJ1-1
v_call: TRBV20-1
d_call: -
cdr3_aa: SARLAGTEAF

j_call: TRBJ2-2
v_call: TRBV11-2
d_call: TRBD2
cdr3_aa: ASSLGLAGPNTGELF

j_call: TRBJ2-1
v_call: TRBV12-3/TRBV12-4
d_call: TRBD2
cdr3_aa: ASRSGGSSYNEQF

j_call: TRBJ1-1
v_call: TRBV12-3/TRBV12-4
d_call: -
cdr3_aa: ASSLDRVTNTEAF

j_call: TRBJ2-3
v_call: TRBV2
d_call: TRBD2
cdr3_aa: ASSGLAGGFLTQY

j_call: TRBJ1-5
v_call: TRBV6-2/TRBV6-3
d_call: -
cdr3_aa: ASSYGGRGADAIKPQH

j_call: TRBJ2-1
v_call: TRBV7-3
d_call: -
cdr3_aa: ASSEGGTVYEQF

j_call: TRBJ2-3
v_call: TRBV20-1
d_call: -
cdr3_aa: SVEGPGTDTQY

j_call: TRBJ1-2
v_call: TRBV7-2
d_call: -
cdr3_aa: ASSPTEKSGLYGYT

j_call: TRBJ2-1
v_call: TRBV5-1
d_call: -
cdr3_aa: ASSLGFRGAYNEQF

j_call: TRBJ2-7
v_call: TRBV20-1
d_call: TRBD2
cdr3_aa: SARDLAGVSYEQY

j_call: TRBJ2-5
v_call: TRBV7-3
d_call: -
cdr3_aa: ASSLSGGQGTQY

j_call: TRBJ2-7
v_call: TRBV7-9
d_call: -
cdr3_aa: ASSLGGGVEQY

j_call: TRBJ2-5
v_call: TRBV24-1
d_call: TRBD2
cdr3_aa: ATSDRLAGVQETQY

j_call: TRBJ2-7
v_call: TRBV6-2/TRBV6-3
d_call: -
cdr3_aa: ASSYLAGQRNSYEQY

j_call: TRBJ1-1
v_call: TRBV20-1
d_call: -
cdr3_aa: SAKWKVTEAF

j_call: TRBJ2-1
v_call: TRBV12-3/TRBV12-4
d_call: TRBD2
cdr3_aa: ASSLAGRTSGRFAYNEQF

j_call: TRBJ2-7
v_call: TRBV7-9
d_call: -
cdr3_aa: ASSDSGDRHFYEQY

j_call: TRBJ1-5
v_call: TRBV6-2/TRBV6-3
d_call: TRBD1
cdr3_aa: ASSYSSTGAQPQH

j_call: TRBJ1-5
v_call: TRBV12-3/TRBV12-4
d_call: -
cdr3_aa: ASSLMGNQPQH

j_call: TRBJ1-6
v_call: TRBV6-1
d_call: -
cdr3_aa: ASSRDVSSYNSPLH

j_call: TRBJ1-4
v_call: TRBV12-3/TRBV12-4
d_call: TRBD1
cdr3_aa: ASSLGQATNEKLF

j_call: TRBJ2-1
v_call: TRBV29-1
d_call: TRBD1
cdr3_aa: SVEYRGYNEQF

j_call: TRBJ1-1
v_call: TRBV7-8
d_call: -
cdr3_aa: ARSLGRVRTEAF

j_call: TRBJ1-5
v_call: TRBV2
d_call: -
cdr3_aa: AGSRVGNQPQH

j_call: TRBJ1-6
v_call: TRBV12-3/TRBV12-4
d_call: -
cdr3_aa: ASRPGGEGSPLH

j_call: TRBJ2-2
v_call: TRBV29-1
d_call: -
cdr3_aa: SVEADTGELF

j_call: TRBJ1-2
v_call: TRBV9
d_call: -
cdr3_aa: ASSVDAGSPNYGYT